The 11 T cell receptor beta chains reported below all come from one sample, sequenced in a study of blood T cells in healthy people across ages. Combining a sample-barcoded 5' primer with a J-beta primer mix, a second PCR ran for roughly 7 to 12 cycles. Each CDR3 protein gets one entry after TCRdb re-called the 5' RACE reads with MiXCR. The profile covers hundreds of thousands of distinct CDR3 sequences, with roughly 56% appearing a single time and more than 25% taken by the ten largest. The sequenced sample was blood. These receptors came from a man between 40 and 49 years old in good health.

This clonotype has a handful of counts. J is TRBJ2-7 and V is TRBV21-1; the table calls TRBD1, which could not be checked here. TRBV21-1 is a known pseudogene. This CDR3 spans 18 amino acids. The CDR3 region has the DNA TGTGCCAGCAGCAAAACTCCGGGACAGGGGGAAGAAGCCTACGAGCAGTACTTC. Translated: CASSKTPGQGEEAYEQYF.

The chain links TRBV6-5 to TRBJ2-2, with 8 bases that match TRBD2. The V segment lost 5 bases and the J segment 4 bases; nucleotides outside the gene matches: 15. This CDR3 is built from 18 residues. From germline, CDR1 is MNHEY and CDR2 SVGAGI. The DNA for the CDR3 is TGTGCCAGCAGTCTACGATTCGGGGGGGCTCAGGGCACCGGGGAGCTGTTTTTT. This gives the protein CASSLRFGGAQGTGELFF.

The chain has TRBV29-1 and TRBJ1-1; 7 nucleotides agree with TRBD1. V gave up 1 base and J gave up 11 bases; unmatched junction bases: 7. The CDR3 has 12 amino acids. Germline V gene sequence: CDR1 SQVTM, CDR2 ANQGSEA. CDR3 bases: TGCAGCGTTGAAGGGACAGGTTGTGGGGCTTTCTTT. Its protein product is CSVEGTGCGAFF.

The DNA for the CDR3 is TGCAGTGCTAGAGGTCAGGGGAATGGGTATAATTCACCCCTCCACTTT. Encoded protein: CSARGQGNGYNSPLHF. V and J are TRBV20-1 and TRBJ1-6; D is perhaps TRBD1 (6 bases). V was trimmed by 1 base and J by 4 bases, leaving 14 bases between them. Germline V gene data show CDR1 as DFQATT and CDR2 as SNEGSKA (reference sequence). CDR3 length: 16 amino acids.

CDR3 protein: CSADITGGYGDTQYF. The DNA of the CDR3 is TGCAGTGCTGATATAACGGGAGGTTACGGAGATACGCAGTATTTT. V and J are TRBV20-1 and TRBJ2-3; 7 nucleotides line up with TRBD2. Per germline, CDR1 DFQATT and CDR2 SNEGSKA (reference sequence). J was trimmed by 5 bases and V by 5 bases; bases with no gene match: 13. The CDR3 totals 15 residues.

The rearrangement joins TRBV7-9 to TRBJ1-2, with TRBD1 identical over 9 bases. Germline V gene lookup returns CDR1 SEHNR and CDR2 FQNEAQ (reference sequence). Trimming removed 5 bases from V and 2 bases from J; junction bases left unmatched: 6. There are 15 residues in the CDR3. CDR3 residues: CASSPYGTGNYGYTF. The CDR3 region has the DNA TGTGCCAGCAGCCCCTACGGGACAGGGAACTATGGCTACACCTTC. The full variable domain, with the rest looked up from reference TRBV7-9 and TRBJ1-2, is DTGVSQNPRHKITKRGQNVTFRCDPISEHNRLYWYRQTLGQGPEFLTYFQNEAQLEKSRLLSDRFSAERPKGSFSTLEIQRTEQGDSAMYLCASSPYGTGNYGYTFGSGTRLTVV.

This chain links TRBV20-1 with TRBJ2-6, with D perhaps given as TRBD1 or TRBD2 (6 bases each). CDR3 length equals 15 residues. Trimming removed 3 bases from V and 2 bases from J, with 11 bases in between. Germline loops: CDR1 DFQATT, CDR2 SNEGSKA (reference sequence). The CDR3 bases are TGCAGTGCTAGTAGGGGGGCTGCTGGGGCCAACGTCCTGACTTTC. It translates to CSASRGAAGANVLTF.

The chain joins TRBV28 to TRBJ2-5; a weak D match, TRBD1 (6 bases). V shed 7 bases and J shed 11 bases, with 14 bases lying between them. There are 11 residues in the CDR3. Germline loops: CDR1 MDHEN, CDR2 SYDVKM. The CDR3 spells CASTQGIWQYF. CDR3 DNA sequence: TGTGCCAGCACACAGGGTATCTGGCAGTACTTC.

In its sample, this clonotype was seen a few times. The chain carries TRBV5-1 and TRBJ2-4; D possibly uses TRBD1 or TRBD2 (5 bases each). Trimming took 2 bases from V and 8 from J, leaving 14 bases between them. Per germline, CDR1 SGHRS and CDR2 YFSETQ. This CDR3 is 14 amino acids long. CDR3 coding DNA: TGCGCCAGCAGCTTAGCGCTCCTGGGGGACATTCAGTACTTC. Its protein is CASSLALLGDIQYF.

This sequence joins TRBV6-5 and TRBJ1-1, with D hard to call. The V end lost 0 bases, the J end lost 4 bases, and 18 bases lay between the germline ends. This CDR3 has 17 amino acids. The germline gives CDR1 MNHEY, CDR2 SVGAGI. The chain's CDR3 is CASSYSFLGTRPTEAFF. CDR3 nucleotide sequence: TGTGCCAGCAGTTACTCGTTTTTGGGCACCCGGCCCACTGAAGCTTTCTTT.

This chain links TRBV10-3 with TRBJ1-1; 8 nucleotides match TRBD1. The CDR3 consists of 14 residues. Germline assignment: CDR1 ENHRY and CDR2 SYGVKD. With V trimmed by 6 bases and J by 3 bases, 6 bases remained unmatched. CDR3 protein: CAISGQGSDTEAFF. CDR3 DNA: TGTGCCATCAGCGGACAGGGATCAGACACTGAAGCTTTCTTT.